This section outlines one T cell receptor (beta chain) sequence together with its context. Antigen: not known. Into CD45RA+ naive and CD45RA-negative memory subsets, the CD4+ cells were split. The data belong to a study of shared clonotypes between healthy human individuals. General study results and limits: In having few donors, the study represented limited genetic and exposure-history diversity. Clonotypes not shared had lower generation probabilities than those common to all four donors. Larger estimated richness was generally recorded for naive subsets relative to memory subsets.

Germline V lookup: CDR1 GTSNPN, CDR2 SVGIG (reference sequence). CDR3 length: 13 amino acids. The V end was cut by 4 bases, the J end by 2 bases, with 12 bases between. TCRdb's copy holds only in-frame clones and misses some; the assay was immunoSEQ multiplex PCR. The sample lists over a million clones, approximately 76% occurring once. The sequenced sample consisted of memory CD4+ T cells sorted from blood. Specified subset: CD45RA-negative fraction. The receptor comes from a man younger than 30 in good health. The chain employs TRBV30 and TRBJ2-7; no definite D call. CDR3 coding DNA: TGTGCCTGGATACGTAACACCCCCTACGAGCAGTACTTC. Its protein is CAWIRNTPYEQYF.